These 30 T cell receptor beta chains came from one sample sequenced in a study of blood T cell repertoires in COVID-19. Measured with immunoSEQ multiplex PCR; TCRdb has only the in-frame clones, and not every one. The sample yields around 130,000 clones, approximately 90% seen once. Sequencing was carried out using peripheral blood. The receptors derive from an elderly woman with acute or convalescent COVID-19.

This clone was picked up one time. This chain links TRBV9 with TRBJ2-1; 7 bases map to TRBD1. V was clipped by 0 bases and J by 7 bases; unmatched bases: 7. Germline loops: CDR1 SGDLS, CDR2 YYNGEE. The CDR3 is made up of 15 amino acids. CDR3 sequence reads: CASSVGRGIGNEQFF. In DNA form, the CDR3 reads TGTGCCAGCAGCGTAGGCAGGGGGATTGGTAATGAGCAGTTCTTC.

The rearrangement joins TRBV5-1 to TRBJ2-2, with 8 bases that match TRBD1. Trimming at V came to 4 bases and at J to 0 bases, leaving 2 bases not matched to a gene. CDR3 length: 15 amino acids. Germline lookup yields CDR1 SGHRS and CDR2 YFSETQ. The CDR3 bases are TGCGCCAGCAGCGTACAGGGGGCGAACACCGGGGAGCTGTTTTTT. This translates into CASSVQGANTGELFF.

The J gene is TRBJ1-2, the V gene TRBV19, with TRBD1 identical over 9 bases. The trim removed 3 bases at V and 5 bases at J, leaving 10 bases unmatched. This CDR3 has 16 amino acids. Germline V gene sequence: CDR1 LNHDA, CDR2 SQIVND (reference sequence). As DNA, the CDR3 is TGTGCCAGTAGTATGGGACCGGGACAGGGATCGTATGGCTACACCTTC. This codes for CASSMGPGQGSYGYTF. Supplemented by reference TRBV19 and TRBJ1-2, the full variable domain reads DGGITQSPKYLFRKEGQNVTLSCEQNLNHDAMYWYRQDPGQGLRLIYYSQIVNDFQKGDIAEGYSVSREKKESFPLTVTSAQKNPTAFYLCASSMGPGQGSYGYTFGSGTRLTVV.

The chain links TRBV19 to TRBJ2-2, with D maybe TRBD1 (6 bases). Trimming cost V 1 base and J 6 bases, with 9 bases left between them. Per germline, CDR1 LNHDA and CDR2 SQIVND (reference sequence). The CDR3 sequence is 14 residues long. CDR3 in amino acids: CASSIGQVAGELFF. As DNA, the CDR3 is TGTGCCAGTAGTATAGGACAGGTGGCCGGGGAGCTGTTTTTT.

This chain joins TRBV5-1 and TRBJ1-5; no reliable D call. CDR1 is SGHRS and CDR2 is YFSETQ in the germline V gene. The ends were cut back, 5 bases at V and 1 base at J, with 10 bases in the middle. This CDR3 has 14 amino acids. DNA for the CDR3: TGCGCCAGCAGTCGGGAGGGCAGCAATCAGCCCCAGCATTTT. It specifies CASSREGSNQPQHF.

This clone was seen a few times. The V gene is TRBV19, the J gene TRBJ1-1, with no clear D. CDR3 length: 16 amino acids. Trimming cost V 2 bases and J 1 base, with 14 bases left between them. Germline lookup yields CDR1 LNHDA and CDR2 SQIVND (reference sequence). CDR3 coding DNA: TGTGCCAGTAGTATATTTTCGGACTTTCCGAACACTGAAGCTTTCTTT. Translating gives CASSIFSDFPNTEAFF.

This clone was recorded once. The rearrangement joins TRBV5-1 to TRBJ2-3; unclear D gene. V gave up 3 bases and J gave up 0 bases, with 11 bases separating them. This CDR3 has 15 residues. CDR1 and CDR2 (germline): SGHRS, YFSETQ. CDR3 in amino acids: CASSSRADSTDTQYF. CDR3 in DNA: TGCGCCAGCAGCTCCCGAGCCGATAGCACAGATACGCAGTATTTT.

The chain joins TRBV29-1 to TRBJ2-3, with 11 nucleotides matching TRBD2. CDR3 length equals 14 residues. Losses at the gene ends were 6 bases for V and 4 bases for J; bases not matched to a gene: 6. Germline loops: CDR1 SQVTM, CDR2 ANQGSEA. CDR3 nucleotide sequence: TGCAGCGTCGGGCCGACTAGCGGGGCAGATACGCAGTATTTT. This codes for CSVGPTSGADTQYF.

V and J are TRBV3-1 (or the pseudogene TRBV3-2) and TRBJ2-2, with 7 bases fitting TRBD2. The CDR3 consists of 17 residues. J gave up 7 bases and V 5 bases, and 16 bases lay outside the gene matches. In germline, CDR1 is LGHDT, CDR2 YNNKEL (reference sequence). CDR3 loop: CASSARRDFPGGGELFF. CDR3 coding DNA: TGTGCCAGCAGCGCGCGCCGGGACTTCCCGGGGGGCGGGGAGCTGTTTTTT.

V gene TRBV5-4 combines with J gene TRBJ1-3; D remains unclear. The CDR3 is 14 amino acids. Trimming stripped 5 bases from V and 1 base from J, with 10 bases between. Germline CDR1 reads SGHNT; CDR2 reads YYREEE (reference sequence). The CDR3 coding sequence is TGTGCCAGCAGAAGGGAGGTTTCTGGAAACACCATATATTTT. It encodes CASRREVSGNTIYF.

The CDR3 region is CASSITRDNQPQHF. CDR3 DNA: TGTGCCAGTAGTATTACCAGGGACAATCAGCCCCAGCATTTT. The rearrangement uses TRBV19 and TRBJ1-5; TRBD1 might be the D (5 bases). Germline lookup yields CDR1 LNHDA and CDR2 SQIVND (reference sequence). V was clipped by 3 bases and J by 3 bases, with 9 bases between them. The CDR3 loop spans 14 amino acids.

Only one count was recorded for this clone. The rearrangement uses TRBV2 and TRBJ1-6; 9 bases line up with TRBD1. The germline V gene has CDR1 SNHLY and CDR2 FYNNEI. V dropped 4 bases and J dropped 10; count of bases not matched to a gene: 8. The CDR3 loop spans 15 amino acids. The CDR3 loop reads CASSVSGQGGSPLHF. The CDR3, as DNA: TGTGCCAGCAGTGTGTCGGGACAGGGTGGCTCACCCCTCCACTTT.

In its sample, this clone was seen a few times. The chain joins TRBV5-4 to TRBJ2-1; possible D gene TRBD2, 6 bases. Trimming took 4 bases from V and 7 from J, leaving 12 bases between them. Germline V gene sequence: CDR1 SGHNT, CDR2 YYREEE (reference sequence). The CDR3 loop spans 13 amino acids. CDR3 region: CASSLQGGNEQFF. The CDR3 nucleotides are TGTGCCAGCAGCCTACAAGGAGGGAATGAGCAGTTCTTC.

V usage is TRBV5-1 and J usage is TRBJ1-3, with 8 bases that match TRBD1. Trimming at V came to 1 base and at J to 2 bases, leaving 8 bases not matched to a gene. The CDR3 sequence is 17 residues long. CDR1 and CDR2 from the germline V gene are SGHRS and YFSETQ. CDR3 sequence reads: CASSLFPTGEAGNTIYF. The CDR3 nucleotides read TGCGCCAGCAGCTTGTTCCCGACAGGGGAGGCTGGAAACACCATATATTTT.

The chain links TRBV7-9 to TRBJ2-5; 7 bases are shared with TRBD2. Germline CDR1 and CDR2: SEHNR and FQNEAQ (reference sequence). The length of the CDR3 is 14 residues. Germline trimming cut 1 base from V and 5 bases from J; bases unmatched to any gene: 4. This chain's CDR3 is CASSLDGGSETQYF. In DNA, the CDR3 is TGTGCCAGCAGCTTAGACGGGGGGTCTGAGACCCAGTACTTC.

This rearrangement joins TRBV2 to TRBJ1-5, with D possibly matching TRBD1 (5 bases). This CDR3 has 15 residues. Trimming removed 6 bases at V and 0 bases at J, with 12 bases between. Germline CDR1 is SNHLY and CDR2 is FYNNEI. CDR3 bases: TGTGCCAGCAGGACGACAGAAAATAGCAATCAGCCCCAGCATTTT. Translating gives CASRTTENSNQPQHF.

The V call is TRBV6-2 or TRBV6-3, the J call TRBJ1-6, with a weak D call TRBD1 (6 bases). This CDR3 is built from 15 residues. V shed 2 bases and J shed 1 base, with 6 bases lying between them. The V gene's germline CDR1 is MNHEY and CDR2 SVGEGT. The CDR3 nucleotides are TGTGCCAGCAGTTACGGACAGTCCTATAATTCACCCCTCCACTTT. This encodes CASSYGQSYNSPLHF.

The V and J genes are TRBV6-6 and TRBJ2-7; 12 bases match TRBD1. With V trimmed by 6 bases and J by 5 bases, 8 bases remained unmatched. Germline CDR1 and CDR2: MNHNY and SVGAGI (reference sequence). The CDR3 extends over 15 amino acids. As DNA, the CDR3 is TGTGCCAGCAGCTCTCGGGACAGGGGGCAGCACGAGCAGTACTTC. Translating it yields CASSSRDRGQHEQYF.

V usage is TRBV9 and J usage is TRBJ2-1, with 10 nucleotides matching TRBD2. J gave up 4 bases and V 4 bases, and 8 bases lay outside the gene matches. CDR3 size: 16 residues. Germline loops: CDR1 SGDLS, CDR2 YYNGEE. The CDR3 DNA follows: TGTGCCAGCAGCATATTAGCGGGGGGTGCTTACAATGAGCAGTTCTTC. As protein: CASSILAGGAYNEQFF.

The CDR3 here is CASSSPYYEQYF. The CDR3 DNA reads as TGTGCCAGCAGCTCTCCTTACTACGAGCAGTACTTC. The chain is built from TRBV12-3 or TRBV12-4 and TRBJ2-7; the D is unclear. Between the trimmed V and J ends, which lost 6 bases and 3 bases, there was a span of 9 bases. The CDR3 has 12 amino acids.

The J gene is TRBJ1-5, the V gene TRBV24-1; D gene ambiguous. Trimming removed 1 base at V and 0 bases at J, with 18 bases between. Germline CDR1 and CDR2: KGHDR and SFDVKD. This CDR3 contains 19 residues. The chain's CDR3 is CATSDFALEAPYSNQPQHF. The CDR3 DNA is TGTGCCACCAGTGATTTCGCCCTCGAGGCACCTTATAGCAATCAGCCCCAGCATTTT.

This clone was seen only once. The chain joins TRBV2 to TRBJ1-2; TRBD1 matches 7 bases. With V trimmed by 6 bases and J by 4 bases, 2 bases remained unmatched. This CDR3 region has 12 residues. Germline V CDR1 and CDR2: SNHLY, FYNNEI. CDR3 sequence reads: CASRGTAYGYTF. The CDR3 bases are TGTGCCAGCAGGGGGACAGCCTATGGCTACACCTTC.

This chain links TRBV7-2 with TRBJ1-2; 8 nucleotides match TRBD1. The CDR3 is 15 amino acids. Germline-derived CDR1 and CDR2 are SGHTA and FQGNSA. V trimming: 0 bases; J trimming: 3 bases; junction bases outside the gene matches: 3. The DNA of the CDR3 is TGTGCCAGCAGCTTAGCCTGGACAGGGCACTATGGCTACACCTTC. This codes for CASSLAWTGHYGYTF.

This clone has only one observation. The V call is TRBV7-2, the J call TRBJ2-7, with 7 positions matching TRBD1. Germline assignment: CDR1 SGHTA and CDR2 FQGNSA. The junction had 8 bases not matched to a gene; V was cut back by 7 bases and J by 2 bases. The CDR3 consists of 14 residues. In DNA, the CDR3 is TGTGCCAGCAACCCACCAGGGGGAACCTACGAGCAGTACTTC. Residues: CASNPPGGTYEQYF. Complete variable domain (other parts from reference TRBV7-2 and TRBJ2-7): GAGVSQSPSNKVTEKGKDVELRCDPISGHTALYWYRQSLGQGLEFLIYFQGNSAPDKSGLPSDRFSAERTGGSVSTLTIQRTQQEDSAVYLCASNPPGGTYEQYFGPGTRLTVT.

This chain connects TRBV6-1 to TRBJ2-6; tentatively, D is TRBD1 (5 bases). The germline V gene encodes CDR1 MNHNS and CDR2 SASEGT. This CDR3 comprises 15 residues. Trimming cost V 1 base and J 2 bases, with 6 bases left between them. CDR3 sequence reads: CASSEGGAGANVLTF. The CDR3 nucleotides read TGTGCCAGCAGTGAAGGGGGCGCTGGGGCCAACGTCCTGACTTTC.

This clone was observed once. Written as DNA, the CDR3 is TGCGCCAGCAGGTACAGGAGCGGGACAGGAAGATCTGCTGAAGCTTTCTTT. This encodes CASRYRSGTGRSAEAFF. V gene TRBV5-1 combines with J gene TRBJ1-1; 8 bases map to TRBD1. V dropped 5 bases and J dropped 6; count of bases not matched to a gene: 18. Germline V gene data show CDR1 as SGHRS and CDR2 as YFSETQ. CDR3 length: 17 residues. The complete variable domain, with remaining parts taken from reference TRBV5-1 and TRBJ1-1, reads KAGVTQTPRYLIKTRGQQVTLSCSPISGHRSVSWYQQTPGQGLQFLFEYFSETQRNKGNFPGRFSGRQFSNSRSEMNVSTLELGDSALYLCASRYRSGTGRSAEAFFGQGTRLTVV.

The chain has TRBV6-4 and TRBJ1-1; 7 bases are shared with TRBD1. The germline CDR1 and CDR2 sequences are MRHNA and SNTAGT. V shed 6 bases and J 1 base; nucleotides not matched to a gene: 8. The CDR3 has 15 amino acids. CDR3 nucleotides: TGTGCCAGCAGAGGACAGGCAACTTCGAACACTGAAGCTTTCTTT. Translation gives CASRGQATSNTEAFF.

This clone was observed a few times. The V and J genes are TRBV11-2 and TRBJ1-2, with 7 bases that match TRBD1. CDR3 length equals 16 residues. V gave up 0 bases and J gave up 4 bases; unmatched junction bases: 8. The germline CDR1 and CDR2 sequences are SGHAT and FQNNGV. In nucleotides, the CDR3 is TGTGCCAGCAGCTTAGATCTAACTGGACAGGTCTATGGCTACACCTTC. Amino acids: CASSLDLTGQVYGYTF. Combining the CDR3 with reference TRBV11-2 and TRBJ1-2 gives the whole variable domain EAGVAQSPRYKIIEKRQSVAFWCNPISGHATLYWYQQILGQGPKLLIQFQNNGVVDDSQLPKDRFSAERLKGVDSTLKIQPAKLEDSAVYLCASSLDLTGQVYGYTFGSGTRLTVV.

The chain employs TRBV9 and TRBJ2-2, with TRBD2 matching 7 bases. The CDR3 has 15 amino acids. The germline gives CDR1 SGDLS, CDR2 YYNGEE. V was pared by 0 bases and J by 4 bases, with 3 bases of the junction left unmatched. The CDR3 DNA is TGTGCCAGCAGCGTAGTCGGGGGGACCACCGGGGAGCTGTTTTTT. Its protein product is CASSVVGGTTGELFF.

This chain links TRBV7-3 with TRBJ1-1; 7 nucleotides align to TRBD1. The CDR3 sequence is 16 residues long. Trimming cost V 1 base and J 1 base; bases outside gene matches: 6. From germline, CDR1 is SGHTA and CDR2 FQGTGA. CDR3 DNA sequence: TGTGCCAGCAGCTTAAGAGGTGGGACAGCGAACACTGAAGCTTTCTTT. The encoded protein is CASSLRGGTANTEAFF.